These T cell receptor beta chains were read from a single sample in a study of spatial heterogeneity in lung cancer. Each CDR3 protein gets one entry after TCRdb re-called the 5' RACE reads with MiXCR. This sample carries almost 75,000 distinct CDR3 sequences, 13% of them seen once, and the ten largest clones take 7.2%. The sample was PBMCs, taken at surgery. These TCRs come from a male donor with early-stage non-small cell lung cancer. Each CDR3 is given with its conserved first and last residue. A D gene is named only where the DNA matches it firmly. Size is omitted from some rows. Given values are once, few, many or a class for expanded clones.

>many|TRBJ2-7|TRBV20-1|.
CSARGSSYEQYF
TGCAGTGCTAGAGGGTCCTCCTACGAGCAGTACTTC
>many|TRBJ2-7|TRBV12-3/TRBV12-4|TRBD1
CASSDRASYEQYF
TGTGCCAGCAGTGACAGGGCTTCCTACGAGCAGTACTTC
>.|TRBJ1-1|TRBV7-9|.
CASSPPGSRREAFF
TGTGCCAGCAGCCCCCCGGGGTCTCGCCGAGAAGCTTTCTTT
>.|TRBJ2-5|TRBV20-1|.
CSARGQEETQYF
TGCAGTGCTAGAGGGCAGGAAGAGACCCAGTACTTC
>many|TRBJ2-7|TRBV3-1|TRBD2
CASSQDPGLAVNEQYF
TGTGCCAGCAGCCAAGATCCGGGACTAGCGGTAAACGAGCAGTACTTC
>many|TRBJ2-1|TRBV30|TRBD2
CAWDGGLAGYYNEQFF
TGTGCCTGGGACGGGGGACTAGCGGGGTACTACAATGAGCAGTTCTTC
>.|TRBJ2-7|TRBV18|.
CASSPRRAAYEQYF
TGTGCCAGCTCACCCCGCCGGGCAGCCTACGAGCAGTACTTC
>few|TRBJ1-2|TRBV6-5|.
CASSALGLYGYTF
TGTGCCAGCAGTGCGCTCGGGCTCTATGGCTACACCTTC
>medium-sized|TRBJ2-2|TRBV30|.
CAWSMDRTGELFF
TGTGCCTGGAGCATGGACAGAACCGGGGAGCTGTTTTTT
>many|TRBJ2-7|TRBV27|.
CASSLTPRDEQYF
TGTGCCAGCAGTTTAACTCCCCGGGACGAGCAGTACTTC
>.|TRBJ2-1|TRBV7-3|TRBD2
CASSSLGGRAYNEQFF
TGTGCCAGCAGCTCCCTGGGAGGGAGGGCCTACAATGAGCAGTTCTTC
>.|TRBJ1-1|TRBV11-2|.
CASSFAPRETEAFF
TGTGCCAGCAGCTTCGCCCCCCGTGAAACTGAAGCTTTCTTT
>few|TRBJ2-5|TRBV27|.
CASSPRRKTQETQYF
TGTGCCAGCAGTCCACGACGAAAGACTCAAGAGACCCAGTACTTC
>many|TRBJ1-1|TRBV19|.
CASRYDVLDPEAFF
TGTGCCAGTAGATACGACGTCTTAGACCCCGAAGCTTTCTTT
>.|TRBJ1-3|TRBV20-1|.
CSQLDRTGNTIYF
TGCAGTCAGCTAGACCGTACAGGAAACACCATATATTTT
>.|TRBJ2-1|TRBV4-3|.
CASSQDQNPYNEQFF
TGCGCCAGCAGCCAAGATCAGAACCCATACAATGAGCAGTTCTTC
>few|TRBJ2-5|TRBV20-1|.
CSATLTGTGSSETQYF
TGCAGTGCTACCCTAACGGGGACGGGATCCTCGGAGACCCAGTACTTC
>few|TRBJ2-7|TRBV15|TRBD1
CATSPGTGDYEQYF
TGTGCCACCAGTCCCGGGACAGGGGACTACGAGCAGTACTTC
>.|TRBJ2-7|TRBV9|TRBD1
CASSGQGNYEQYF
TGTGCCAGCAGCGGACAGGGGAACTACGAGCAGTACTTC
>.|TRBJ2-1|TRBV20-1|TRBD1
CSAGPGQLNNEQFF
TGCAGTGCTGGACCGGGACAGCTTAACAATGAGCAGTTCTTC
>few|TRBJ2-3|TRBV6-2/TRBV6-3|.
CASSYERVSGTDTQYF
TGTGCCAGCAGCTACGAGAGGGTCTCCGGCACAGATACGCAGTATTTT
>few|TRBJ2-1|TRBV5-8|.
CASSAGAQGVGDEQFF
TGTGCCAGCAGCGCGGGGGCCCAGGGAGTTGGCGATGAGCAGTTCTTC
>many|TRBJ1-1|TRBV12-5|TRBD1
CASGFDRETNTEAFF
TGTGCTAGTGGTTTCGACAGGGAGACGAACACTGAAGCTTTCTTT
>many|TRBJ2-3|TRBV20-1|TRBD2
CSARISVRGRNTDTQYF
TGCAGTGCTAGAATTTCCGTCCGCGGGAGAAACACAGATACGCAGTATTTT
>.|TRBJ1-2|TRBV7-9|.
CASSFRGNYGYTF
TGTGCCAGCAGCTTTAGAGGGAACTATGGCTACACCTTC
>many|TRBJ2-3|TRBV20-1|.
CSAPEDPRTDTQYF
TGCAGTGCCCCCGAGGACCCGCGCACAGATACGCAGTATTTT
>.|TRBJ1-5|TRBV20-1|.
CSARDPLGRVNQPQHF
TGCAGTGCTAGAGATCCGTTGGGCCGTGTAAATCAGCCCCAGCATTTT
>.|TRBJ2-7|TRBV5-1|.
CASSLAGTASYEQYF
TGCGCCAGCAGCTTGGCTGGGACGGCCTCCTACGAGCAGTACTTC
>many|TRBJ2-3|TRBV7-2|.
CASSSLSGVATDTQYF
TGTGCCAGCAGCTCACTGTCGGGGGTGGCCACAGATACGCAGTATTTT
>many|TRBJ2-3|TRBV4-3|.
CASSQDFTGADTQYF
TGCGCCAGCAGCCAGGATTTTACCGGGGCAGATACGCAGTATTTT
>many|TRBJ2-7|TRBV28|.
CASSRPGAASSYEQYF
TGTGCCAGCAGTCGACCAGGGGCAGCCTCCTCCTACGAGCAGTACTTC
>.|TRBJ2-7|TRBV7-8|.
CASSSVGLRGSYEQYF
TGTGCCAGCAGCTCCGTCGGACTCCGGGGCTCCTACGAGCAGTACTTC
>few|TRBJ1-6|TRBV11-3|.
CASSLDPGENSPLHF
TGTGCCAGCAGCTTGGACCCAGGGGAGAATTCACCCCTCCACTTT
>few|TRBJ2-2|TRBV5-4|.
CASSFELNTGELFF
TGTGCCAGCAGCTTTGAACTGAACACCGGGGAGCTGTTTTTT
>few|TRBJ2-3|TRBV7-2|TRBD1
CASSIGQGARDTQYF
TGTGCCAGCAGCATCGGACAGGGGGCAAGAGATACGCAGTATTTT
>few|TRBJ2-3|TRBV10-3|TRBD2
CAISESGGSSDTQYF
TGTGCCATCAGTGAGTCGGGCGGGAGTTCAGATACGCAGTATTTT
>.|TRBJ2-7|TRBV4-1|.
CASSQVDSRYEQYF
TGCGCCAGCAGCCAAGTGGATAGTCGGTACGAGCAGTACTTC
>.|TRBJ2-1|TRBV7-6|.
CASSLAVTSSYNEQFF
TGTGCCAGCAGCTTAGCGGTCACGAGCTCCTACAATGAGCAGTTCTTC
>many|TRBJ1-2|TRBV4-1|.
CASSQDALANYGYTF
TGCGCCAGCAGCCAAGACGCTTTAGCTAACTATGGCTACACCTTC
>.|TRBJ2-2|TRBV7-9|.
CASSPDVLELFF
TGTGCCAGCAGTCCTGACGTGCTGGAGCTGTTTTTT
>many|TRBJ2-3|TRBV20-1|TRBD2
CSARGLAGGRTDTQYF
TGCAGTGCCCGCGGTCTAGCGGGAGGCCGCACAGATACGCAGTATTTT
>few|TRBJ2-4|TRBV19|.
CASTPQSGIGNIQYF
TGTGCCAGTACACCCCAATCGGGTATCGGCAACATTCAGTACTTC
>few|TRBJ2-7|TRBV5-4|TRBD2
CASSFDSGSFDEQYF
TGTGCCAGCAGCTTTGATAGCGGGAGTTTCGACGAGCAGTACTTC
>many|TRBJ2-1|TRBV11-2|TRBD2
CASSLGGRAGDEQFF
TGTGCCAGCAGCTTAGGCGGGAGGGCGGGGGATGAGCAGTTCTTC
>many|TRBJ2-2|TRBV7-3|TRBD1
CASSLTGAGELFF
TGTGCCAGCAGCCTTACAGGGGCCGGGGAGCTGTTTTTT
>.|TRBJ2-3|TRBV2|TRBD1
CASSSFGQGRADTQYF
TGTGCCAGCTCTTCATTCGGACAGGGGCGTGCAGATACGCAGTATTTT
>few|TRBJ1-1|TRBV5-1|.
CASSYSMPGGPLGTEAFF
TGCGCCAGCAGCTACTCAATGCCCGGGGGGCCGTTGGGAACTGAAGCTTTCTTT
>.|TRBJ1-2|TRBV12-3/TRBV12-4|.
CASSLGEPSGYTF
TGTGCCAGCAGTTTAGGGGAACCCTCGGGCTACACCTTC
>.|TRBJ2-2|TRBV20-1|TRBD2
CSASSSGTNTGELFF
TGCAGTGCTAGTTCTAGCGGGACGAACACCGGGGAGCTGTTTTTT
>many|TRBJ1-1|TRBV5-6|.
CASSRVGSDTEAFF
TGTGCCAGCAGCCGGGTAGGCAGTGACACTGAAGCTTTCTTT
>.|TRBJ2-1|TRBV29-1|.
CSVGVAINEQFF
TGCAGCGTCGGGGTGGCTATAAATGAGCAGTTCTTC
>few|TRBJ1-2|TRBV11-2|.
CASSPDPGYGYTF
TGTGCCAGCAGCCCGGACCCCGGCTATGGCTACACCTTC
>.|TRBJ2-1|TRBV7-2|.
CASRRDPRDNNEQFF
TGTGCCAGCAGACGGGACCCTCGGGATAACAATGAGCAGTTCTTC
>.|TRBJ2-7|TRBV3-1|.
CASSQEVSYEQYF
TGTGCCAGCAGCCAAGAGGTATCCTACGAGCAGTACTTC